Sequencing of this T cell receptor beta chain was carried out in a study of spatial heterogeneity in lung cancer. The overall study: Raw-read counts averaged over ten per unique TCR and UMI combination.

All TCR cDNA molecules were individually tagged with a unique molecular identifier. TCRdb reprocessed the 5' RACE reads via MiXCR and lists one record per CDR3 protein. The table has roughly 48,000 distinct CDR3 sequences, roughly 5% seen once. In the case of this clonotype: A much larger clone lies one base from this, so it may be a read error. The conserved phenylalanine or tryptophan is not found at the CDR3 terminus, so this likely reflects a read error.

There are 15 residues in the CDR3. CDR1 and CDR2 from the germline V gene are MGHRA and YSYEKL. V lost 3 bases and J lost 0; bases outside the gene matches: 5. Noted time point: sample taken at primary tumor resection. Without sorting, whole RNA was sequenced from tumor, nontumor lung or frozen PBMC. Donors were 72 untreated early-stage non-small cell lung cancer patients. The J gene is TRBJ2-7, the V gene TRBV4-1; 7 bases align to TRBD1. The input for sequencing was PBMCs, taken at surgery. The TCR originated in a male donor with early-stage non-small cell lung cancer. The chain's CDR3 is CASSQAWDSSYEQYS. CDR3 sequence (DNA): TGCGCCAGCAGCCAGGCTTGGGACAGCTCCTACGAGCAGTACTCC.